Below are 29 T cell receptor beta chains sequenced from a single sample in a study of T cells in Graves' hyperthyroidism and ophthalmopathy. The investigators amplified TCR beta CDR3 regions from RNA transcripts. RT-PCR in the first round (using the HTBI primer set) targeted the TCR CDR3. TCRdb fed the multiplex PCR reads into MiXCR, producing one record per CDR3 protein. This repertoire shows about 640,000 distinct CDR3 sequences, approximately 15% found once; its top ten account for around 12%. The specimen sequenced was blood. These receptors were obtained from a woman between 50 and 59 years old with Graves' ophthalmopathy.

This clonotype was seen at least ten times. The chain carries TRBV5-1 and TRBJ1-1; D uncertain. Germline CDR1 and CDR2: SGHRS and YFSETQ. V was trimmed by 0 bases and J by 6 bases, leaving 15 bases between them. The CDR3 has 15 residues. CDR3 sequence reads: CASSLGRPGMSEAFF. In nucleotides, the CDR3 is TGCGCCAGCAGCTTGGGGAGACCGGGGATGTCTGAAGCTTTCTTT.

The table lists this clonotype with a few counts. The chain links TRBV19 to TRBJ1-3; D call uncertain. The germline V gene has CDR1 LNHDA and CDR2 SQIVND (reference sequence). This CDR3 comprises 12 residues. Trimming took off 3 bases at V and 4 bases at J, with 4 bases between the two ends. The CDR3 DNA sequence: TGTGCCAGTAGTATTGACGGAAACACCATATATTTT. It translates to CASSIDGNTIYF.

This chain connects TRBV27 to TRBJ1-2; TRBD1 matches 9 bases. The CDR3 runs 16 residues. J lost 4 bases, V lost 7 bases, and 13 bases had no gene match. Germline V gene data show CDR1 as MNHEY and CDR2 as SMNVEV (reference sequence). The CDR3 protein is CASNRQQGAGVYGYTF. DNA for the CDR3: TGTGCCAGCAATCGTCAACAGGGGGCTGGCGTCTATGGCTACACCTTC.

This clonotype turned up a few times. CDR3 region: CASRKDRALQETQYF. CDR3 nucleotides: TGTGCCAGCAGAAAGGACAGGGCCTTACAAGAGACCCAGTACTTC. V is TRBV28 and J is TRBJ2-5; 8 positions match TRBD1. Germline V gene sequence: CDR1 MDHEN, CDR2 SYDVKM. This CDR3 is 15 amino acids long. The J segment lost 2 bases and the V segment lost 6 bases, leaving 8 bases of the junction unmatched.

This clonotype occurred a few times. V is TRBV30 and J is TRBJ2-3, with a possible D match to TRBD1 (5 bases). Germline V gene data show CDR1 as GTSNPN and CDR2 as SVGIG (reference sequence). The CDR3 covers 14 residues. The V and J ends lost 2 bases and 0 bases respectively, with 9 bases between them. CDR3 DNA: TGTGCCTGGAGTCCAGGGCCCAGCACAGATACGCAGTATTTT. Translation gives CAWSPGPSTDTQYF. Filled out from reference TRBV30 and TRBJ2-3, the complete variable domain reads SQTIHQWPATLVQPVGSPLSLECTVEGTSNPNLYWYRQAAGRGLQLLFYSVGIGQISSEVPQNLSASRPQDRQFILSSKKLLLSDSGFYLCAWSPGPSTDTQYFGPGTRLTVL.

This clonotype has more than one count but fewer than ten. The rearrangement uses TRBV7-9 and TRBJ2-6; 8 positions match TRBD1. This CDR3 has 18 amino acids. J was trimmed by 0 bases and V by 5 bases; bases with no gene match: 9. Germline CDR1 and CDR2: SEHNR and FQNEAQ (reference sequence). The CDR3 DNA reads TGTGCCAGCAGCACCCGGACAGGGCAGAGCTCTGGGGCCAACGTCCTGACTTTC. The encoded protein is CASSTRTGQSSGANVLTF. Using reference TRBV7-9 and TRBJ2-6 for the parts outside the CDR3, the full variable domain is DTGVSQNPRHKITKRGQNVTFRCDPISEHNRLYWYRQTLGQGPEFLTYFQNEAQLEKSRLLSDRFSAERPKGSFSTLEIQRTEQGDSAMYLCASSTRTGQSSGANVLTFGAGSRLTVL.

The J gene is TRBJ2-2, the V gene TRBV12-5; no definite D call. The CDR3 contains 16 residues. Germline CDR1 is LGHNT and CDR2 is FRNRAP. V was pared by 0 bases and J by 7 bases, with 15 bases between. The CDR3 nucleotides are TGTGCTAGTGGTTTGGTACTGGGGTTAGGCGTCGGGGAGCTGTTTTTT. The encoded protein is CASGLVLGLGVGELFF.

This clonotype appeared many times. The chain carries TRBV2 and TRBJ2-2, with D tentatively TRBD1 (6 bases). The germline CDR1 and CDR2 sequences are SNHLY and FYNNEI. The CDR3 is 14 residues long. The germline V and J ends were trimmed by 6 bases and 6 bases, with 14 bases remaining between them. In DNA, the CDR3 is TGTGCCAGCAGAACCGGGACAAGGGCCGGGGAGCTGTTTTTT. Amino acid sequence: CASRTGTRAGELFF.

This clonotype was picked up a small number of times. This chain links TRBV7-9 with TRBJ2-7, with 9 bases that match TRBD2. CDR1 and CDR2 from the germline V gene are SEHNR and FQNEAQ (reference sequence). There are 17 residues in the CDR3. Trimming at V came to 0 bases and at J to 2 bases, leaving 8 bases not matched to a gene. CDR3 sequence (DNA): TGTGCCAGCAGCTTAGCGACTAGCGGTCGTCTAACCTACGAGCAGTACTTC. Protein sequence: CASSLATSGRLTYEQYF.

This clonotype has ten or more counts. The CDR3 sequence is CASSSEAGVYYEQYF. DNA of the CDR3: TGTGCCAGCAGCTCCGAAGCGGGGGTCTACTACGAGCAGTACTTC. V and J are TRBV7-9 and TRBJ2-7; 8 positions agree with TRBD2. This CDR3 comprises 15 residues. Germline V gene lookup returns CDR1 SEHNR and CDR2 FQNEAQ (reference sequence). The V gene end was trimmed by 4 bases and the J gene end by 3 bases; junction bases not matched to a gene: 8.

In nucleotides, the CDR3 is TGTGCCAGCAGTTCTAGCGGGAACTCAGATACGCAGTATTTT. Protein sequence: CASSSSGNSDTQYF. The chain carries TRBV6-4 and TRBJ2-3; 9 nucleotides agree with TRBD2. The CDR3 spans 14 residues. J was trimmed by 4 bases and V by 5 bases; bases with no gene match: 4. Germline-derived CDR1 and CDR2 are MRHNA and SNTAGT.

CDR3 nucleotides: TGTGCCAGCCGCGCAGATTCCTACGAGCAGTACTTC. It is translated as CASRADSYEQYF. The chain employs TRBV6-1 and TRBJ2-7, with unresolved D. The CDR3 sequence is 12 residues long. V dropped 8 bases and J dropped 1 base, with 9 bases sitting between them. Germline V gene lookup returns CDR1 MNHNS and CDR2 SASEGT.

This clonotype was detected many times. This rearrangement joins TRBV3-1 to TRBJ2-7; 16 nucleotides agree with TRBD2. The CDR3 runs 16 residues. Unmatched junction bases numbered 5, after V lost 4 bases and J lost 5 bases. The germline V gene encodes CDR1 LGHDT and CDR2 YNNKEL (reference sequence). For the CDR3, the DNA is TGTGCCAGCAGCCCGGGACTAGCGGGAGGGCCTAACGAGCAGTACTTC. This translates into CASSPGLAGGPNEQYF.

This clonotype was counted ten times or more. This chain links TRBV11-2 with TRBJ1-1, with no clear D. From germline, CDR1 is SGHAT and CDR2 FQNNGV. CDR3 size: 18 residues. Deletions cut 1 base from V and 1 base from J, with 19 bases between. The CDR3 DNA is TGTGCCAGCAGCTTAGTTGGGAGGAGGCGTTGGGAGAACACTGAAGCTTTCTTT. Translating gives CASSLVGRRRWENTEAFF.

As for this clonotype: A much bigger clone sits one base away, suggesting this may be a read error. The chain joins TRBV20-1 to TRBJ1-2; 8 bases agree with TRBD1. Germline V lookup: CDR1 DFQATT, CDR2 SNEGSKA (reference sequence). V was pared by 5 bases and J by 8 bases, with 13 bases of the junction left unmatched. This CDR3 is 14 amino acids long. CDR3 amino acids: CSARATGAIWGYTF. CDR3 in DNA: TGCAGTGCTCGGGCGACAGGGGCGATCTGGGGCTACACCTTC.

With respect to this clonotype: A single base separates this from a much larger clone, so it may be a read error. The V call is TRBV24-1, the J call TRBJ1-1, with 7 bases identical to TRBD1. Per the germline V gene, CDR1 is KGHDR and CDR2 is SFDVKD. The V and J ends lost 4 bases and 7 bases, in that order; junction bases with no gene match: 11. CDR3 length: 15 residues. The CDR3 DNA follows: TGTGCCACCAGTGACTCGACAGGGAATTTAGGTGAAGCTTTCTTT. It is translated as CATSDSTGNLGEAFF.

This rearrangement joins TRBV6-2 or TRBV6-3 to TRBJ2-5; 10 bases fit TRBD2. The CDR3 loop spans 16 amino acids. Germline V lookup: CDR1 MNHEY, CDR2 SVGEGT. V lost 1 base, J lost 4 bases, and 6 bases stayed unmatched. CDR3 amino acids: CASSYLPSGRRETQYF. The DNA for the CDR3 is TGTGCCAGCAGTTACTTACCTAGCGGGAGAAGAGAGACCCAGTACTTC.

This clonotype was seen repeatedly, ten times or more. The chain recombines TRBV12-3 or TRBV12-4 with TRBJ2-1; TRBD1 is a possible D gene (7 bases). The V and J ends lost 7 bases and 5 bases respectively, with 18 bases between them. This CDR3 is 15 amino acids long. DNA of the CDR3: TGTGCCAGCACCGGGGGAAGGGGGCACAACAATGAGCAGTTCTTC. It encodes CASTGGRGHNNEQFF.

This clonotype was counted once. The gene calls are TRBV4-3 and TRBJ1-1, with D uncertain. The V end lost 0 bases, the J end lost 3 bases, and 11 bases lay between the germline ends. CDR3 size: 15 residues. Germline CDR1 and CDR2: LGHNA and YSLEER. The CDR3 DNA follows: TGCGCCAGCAGCCAAGATATAAGGGAATACACTGAAGCTTTCTTT. Translation: CASSQDIREYTEAFF.

This clonotype appeared many times. V is TRBV7-8 and J is TRBJ2-3; D gene uncertain. CDR3 length: 17 amino acids. In germline, CDR1 is SGHVS, CDR2 FQNEAQ. Trimming removed 0 bases from V and 3 bases from J, with 16 bases in between. This CDR3 reads CASSLARRNLRTDTQYF. In DNA form, the CDR3 reads TGTGCCAGCAGCTTAGCGCGTAGAAACCTTAGGACAGATACGCAGTATTTT.

The chain has TRBV27 and TRBJ1-6; 9 positions agree with TRBD1. The length of the CDR3 is 15 residues. Germline loops: CDR1 MNHEY, CDR2 SMNVEV (reference sequence). The J segment lost 6 bases and the V segment lost 6 bases, leaving 6 bases of the junction unmatched. Here the CDR3 DNA reads TGTGCCAGCAGGACCGGGACAGGGACTAATTCACCCCTCCACTTT. It is translated as CASRTGTGTNSPLHF.

This clonotype was counted at least ten times. This chain connects TRBV3-1 to TRBJ2-1; no clear D. The CDR3 extends over 14 amino acids. V shed 3 bases and J shed 5 bases, with 11 bases lying between them. Germline CDR1 and CDR2: LGHDT and YNNKEL (reference sequence). CDR3 coding DNA: TGTGCCAGCAGCCATCTTTACGTCAACAATGAGCAGTTCTTC. Amino acid sequence: CASSHLYVNNEQFF.

This clonotype was seen many times. CDR3 DNA sequence: TGTGCCAGCAGTCCAGAGGGACAGAATGAGTTGGAGACCCAGTACTTC. Translated, it gives CASSPEGQNELETQYF. The genes are TRBV6-2 or TRBV6-3 and TRBJ2-5; 7 positions agree with TRBD1. The CDR3 covers 16 residues. The germline V gene encodes CDR1 MNHEY and CDR2 SVGEGT. Trimming took 5 bases from V and 5 from J; bases not matched to a gene: 14.

This clonotype was detected only once. A read error may account for a junction end that differs from germline. V and J are TRBV29-1 and TRBJ2-7, with TRBD2 matching over 8 bases. The CDR3 sequence is 15 residues long. Germline CDR1 reads SQVTM; CDR2 reads ANQGSEA. In nucleotides, the CDR3 is TGCAGCGTCGAAGACTCGGGAGGGCGCGCCCATGAGCAGTACTTC. Its protein is CSVEDSGGRAHEQYF.

V is TRBV10-3 and J is TRBJ2-7; 9 bases line up with TRBD1. Germline CDR1 is ENHRY and CDR2 is SYGVKD. This CDR3 has 14 amino acids. V trimming: 4 bases; J trimming: 4 bases; junction bases outside the gene matches: 5. Here the CDR3 reads CAISGGQGLYEQYF. The CDR3 bases are TGTGCCATCAGTGGGGGACAGGGTTTATACGAGCAGTACTTC.

This clonotype was recorded many times. The genes are TRBV18 and TRBJ2-7; 7 bases fit TRBD2. The CDR3 consists of 15 residues. Germline CDR1 reads KGHSH; CDR2 reads LQKENI. With 0 bases clipped from V and 7 bases from J, the junction kept 9 bases outside the gene matches. As DNA, the CDR3 is TGTGCCAGCTCACCACCTCAGGGTGGGGGGGAAGAGCAGTACTTC. Translating gives CASSPPQGGGEEQYF.

The rearrangement uses TRBV7-3 and TRBJ2-5, with 13 bases fitting TRBD2. The CDR3 runs 19 residues. Trimming removed 4 bases from V and 5 bases from J; junction bases left unmatched: 16. Germline V gene sequence: CDR1 SGHTA, CDR2 FQGTGA. In DNA, the CDR3 is TGTGCCAGCAGCTCGAGGACAGATACTAGCGGGAGGGCCCGGGAGACCCAGTACTTC. Translated: CASSSRTDTSGRARETQYF.

This clonotype was counted ten times or more. The V and J genes are TRBV20-1 and TRBJ1-5; D may be TRBD1 (6 bases). Germline values: CDR1 DFQATT, CDR2 SNEGSKA (reference sequence). V lost 3 bases and J 4 bases, leaving 7 bases between the germline ends. CDR3 length equals 12 residues. Here the CDR3 DNA reads TGCAGTGCTAGGGACAGTAATCAGCCCCAGCATTTT. Its protein product is CSARDSNQPQHF.

The CDR3: CASSSRDRGDYGYTF. The CDR3 nucleotides read TGTGCCAGCAGTTCCCGGGACAGGGGGGACTATGGCTACACCTTC. V gene TRBV12-3 or TRBV12-4 combines with J gene TRBJ1-2, with 11 bases fitting TRBD1. The CDR3 runs 15 residues. V lost 4 bases and J lost 3; bases outside the gene matches: 4.